This T cell receptor (beta chain) was sequenced for a study of blood T cell repertoires in COVID-19. Original analysis: Estimation of nucleated cell counts relied on the amplification of reference gene primers. The protocol was immunoSEQ multiplex PCR, while the TCRdb copy is restricted to in-frame clones and leaves out a portion. V and J calls and clone size are those listed in that table; D and trimming were worked out from the DNA. The sample has fewer than 200,000 clones, 81% seen once. Germline V gene sequence: CDR1 MDHEN, CDR2 SYDVKM. This CDR3 has 14 residues. V was clipped by 2 bases and J by 4 bases, with 12 bases between them.

V usage is TRBV28 and J usage is TRBJ2-7; D gene unclear. The source of this sequence is an elderly woman with COVID-19, enrolled during active disease. Material: peripheral blood. The DNA of the CDR3 is TGTGCCAGCAGTTTAACACAGTCTAATTACGAGCAGTACTTC. It codes for CASSLTQSNYEQYF.